The entry below describes one TCR beta chain. Its antigen is undetermined. This CDR3 spans 14 amino acids. Germline-derived CDR1 and CDR2 are MDHEN and SYDVKM. Trimming stripped 7 bases from V and 6 bases from J, with 18 bases between. This record comes from a study of cytomegalovirus exposure and HLA in healthy donors. Whole-study results and caveats: A later analysis reported that several of the most significant clusters appeared to be linked to common viral pathogens, among them Epstein-Barr virus. In vitro checks showed that a few CMV-associated chains really do target CMV antigens. In a later analysis, compared with equally common non-associated chains, HLA-associated beta chains were more expanded.

60 Vbeta and 13 Jbeta primers were used in PCR. Produced via immunoSEQ multiplex PCR; TCRdb's table is partial and in-frame only. The sample contains under 200,000 clones, almost 85% of which appear only once. The chain combines TRBV28 with TRBJ1-1; a possible D gene is TRBD1 (6 bases). The sample comprised PBMCs. The sequence came from a woman aged 50 to 60 in good health and CMV-seronegative. The CDR3: CASNLGGAGAEAFF. As DNA, the CDR3 is TGTGCCAGCAACCTGGGGGGGGCGGGGGCTGAAGCTTTCTTT.